The present T cell receptor (beta chain) was sequenced within a study of PD-1 blockade in mismatch repair-deficient tumors. Clones were read by immunoSEQ multiplex PCR, and TCRdb kept only the in-frame ones, dropping some. The sample records about 110,000 clones, about three quarters being singletons. The V end was cut by 3 bases, the J end by 4 bases, with 13 bases between. The germline V gene has CDR1 MDHEN and CDR2 SYDVKM. There are 15 residues in the CDR3. V gene TRBV28 combines with J gene TRBJ1-5; D ambiguous. The receptor's source is an adult with mismatch repair-deficient cancer. Source: peripheral blood, taken approximately 60 weeks after starting pembrolizumab. For the CDR3, the DNA is TGTGCCAGCAGTTTTTTTCGCCTAGCGAATCAGCCCCAGCATTTT. Encoded protein: CASSFFRLANQPQHF.